Sequencing of this T cell receptor beta chain was carried out in a study of beta chain features in type 1 diabetes. Regarding the study as a whole: A moderate, significant TCRB CDR3 shortening appeared in type 1 diabetes across four CD4+ subsets. Shorter templates might be favored by PCR, equally in patients and controls. In comparison with healthy donors, patients had naive, central memory and Treg TCRB repertoires that appeared more similar.

Germline V gene lookup returns CDR1 SEHNR and CDR2 FQNEAQ (reference sequence). The CDR3 contains 16 residues. J was trimmed by 0 bases and V by 2 bases; bases with no gene match: 7. This clone was counted between two and nine times. The antigen is not known. The sequenced template was cDNA made from the entire isolated RNA. Method: immunoSEQ multiplex PCR; TCRdb's copy keeps in-frame clones and lacks some. The sample includes fewer than 450,000 clones, approximately 13% seen only once; the top ten take 0.015%. The sequence came from a woman in her late teens or twenties with type 1 diabetes. The material sequenced was naive CD4+ T cells from blood. This chain connects TRBV7-9 to TRBJ2-7; 7 positions match TRBD1. CDR3 loop: CASSLISWDSSYEQYF. The CDR3 DNA is TGTGCCAGCAGCTTAATCAGTTGGGACAGCTCCTACGAGCAGTACTTC.